These 10 T cell receptor beta chains share one sample of origin, sequenced in a study of human T cells and chemical hapten exposure. Stated time point: patch test 1, 2 weeks after DPC sensitization. Treatment reported: therapeutic diphenylcyclopropenone sensitization with weekly scalp DPC. MiXCR, applied by TCRdb to the RACE reads, yields one record per CDR3 protein. The sample holds about 360,000 distinct CDR3 sequences, about 7% seen once. Source: whole blood, taken in connection with sensitization to the hapten diphenylcyclopropenone (DPC). The source of these receptors is a woman aged 18-30 years with alopecia areata. Some clones in this sample may be carry-over from other donors' samples.

This clonotype was seen ten or more times. V gene TRBV6-2 or TRBV6-3 combines with J gene TRBJ2-1; D might be TRBD2 (5 bases). The length of the CDR3 is 13 residues. V dropped 6 bases and J dropped 10 bases, with 16 bases sitting between them. Germline CDR1 and CDR2: MNHEY and SVGEGT. In DNA form, the CDR3 reads TGTGCCAGCAGCGGGGTAAAAAAAAGGGAGCAGTTCTTC. Translated: CASSGVKKREQFF.

This clonotype was observed at least ten times. The chain carries TRBV7-2 and TRBJ2-5; D gene ambiguous. V was trimmed by 1 base and J by 4 bases, leaving 10 bases between them. CDR1 is SGHTA and CDR2 is FQGNSA in the germline V gene. CDR3 length: 14 amino acids. DNA of the CDR3: TGTGCCAGCAGCTTAGTATGGTCCGGAGAGACCCAGTACTTC. It translates to CASSLVWSGETQYF. Filled out from reference TRBV7-2 and TRBJ2-5, the complete variable domain reads GAGVSQSPSNKVTEKGKDVELRCDPISGHTALYWYRQSLGQGLEFLIYFQGNSAPDKSGLPSDRFSAERTGGSVSTLTIQRTQQEDSAVYLCASSLVWSGETQYFGPGTRLLVL.

At least ten counts were recorded for this clonotype. This chain uses TRBV15 with TRBJ2-3; perhaps D is TRBD1 or TRBD2 (5 bases each). The V gene lost 8 bases and the J gene lost 11 bases, with 14 bases spanning the gap. From germline, CDR1 is LNHNV and CDR2 YYDKDF (reference sequence). CDR3 length equals 11 residues. The CDR3 DNA sequence: TGTGCCACCTCCAATCTGAGGGGGCAGTATTTT. Translated: CATSNLRGQYF.

The rearrangement links TRBV5-1 to TRBJ1-3, with D possibly matching TRBD1 (5 bases). Germline V gene data show CDR1 as SGHRS and CDR2 as YFSETQ. CDR3 length equals 14 residues. Trimming cost V 1 base and J 7 bases, with 12 bases left between them. The CDR3 DNA sequence: TGCGCCAGCAGCTTGTCAGGGAACGTGAACACCATATATTTT. Translating it yields CASSLSGNVNTIYF.

The chain is built from TRBV7-9 and TRBJ1-3; D possibly corresponds to TRBD1 (5 bases). V was pared by 5 bases and J by 2 bases, with 13 bases between. Germline V gives CDR1 SEHNR, CDR2 FQNEAQ (reference sequence). The CDR3 loop spans 15 amino acids. CDR3 in amino acids: CASSQRGTAGNTIYF. The CDR3 coding sequence is TGTGCCAGCAGCCAACGAGGGACGGCTGGAAACACCATATATTTT. Drawing the rest from reference TRBV7-9 and TRBJ1-3, the complete variable domain is DTGVSQNPRHKITKRGQNVTFRCDPISEHNRLYWYRQTLGQGPEFLTYFQNEAQLEKSRLLSDRFSAERPKGSFSTLEIQRTEQGDSAMYLCASSQRGTAGNTIYFGEGSWLTVV.

This clonotype appeared many times. The V gene is TRBV15, the J gene TRBJ2-2; TRBD1 is a possible D gene (6 bases). CDR1 is LNHNV and CDR2 is YYDKDF in the germline V gene (reference sequence). Trimming pared 1 base from V and 2 bases from J, leaving 11 bases between. There are 16 residues in the CDR3. The CDR3 coding sequence is TGTGCCACCAGCAGAGTCGGGACAAGCAACACCGGGGAGCTGTTTTTT. This translates into CATSRVGTSNTGELFF.

This clonotype was observed many times. The chain joins TRBV6-6 to TRBJ1-6; 7 bases map to TRBD1. Germline loops: CDR1 MNHNY, CDR2 SVGAGI (reference sequence). V gave up 7 bases and J gave up 5 bases; unmatched junction bases: 2. CDR3 length: 13 amino acids. The CDR3 protein is CASTGQHNSPLHF. The CDR3 coding sequence is TGTGCCAGCACGGGACAGCATAATTCACCCCTCCACTTT.

The rearrangement joins TRBV5-1 to TRBJ1-4; 8 positions match TRBD1. This CDR3 is built from 15 residues. Germline CDR1 is SGHRS and CDR2 is YFSETQ. Germline trimming cut 3 bases from V and 6 bases from J; bases unmatched to any gene: 7. The CDR3 nucleotides read TGCGCCAGCAGCTCAATTGACAGGGGAGATGAAAAACTGTTTTTT. Protein product: CASSSIDRGDEKLFF.

The chain employs TRBV7-9 and TRBJ1-2; a possible D gene is TRBD1 (5 bases). V lost 3 bases to trimming and J lost 1 base, with 15 bases between them. In germline, CDR1 is SEHNR, CDR2 FQNEAQ (reference sequence). CDR3 length: 16 residues. DNA of the CDR3: TGTGCCAGCAGCTTTCCCTCCCGGGACGGTAACTATGGCTACACCTTC. This gives the protein CASSFPSRDGNYGYTF.

This clonotype was detected ten times or more. The V call is TRBV5-1, the J call TRBJ2-6; 7 nucleotides line up with TRBD1. The germline CDR1 and CDR2 sequences are SGHRS and YFSETQ. Trimming took 6 bases from V and 0 from J; bases not matched to a gene: 9. This CDR3 comprises 17 residues. DNA of the CDR3: TGCGCCAGCATGAAGAGCTCAGGGGGCTCTGGGGCCAACGTCCTGACTTTC. Its translation: CASMKSSGGSGANVLTF.